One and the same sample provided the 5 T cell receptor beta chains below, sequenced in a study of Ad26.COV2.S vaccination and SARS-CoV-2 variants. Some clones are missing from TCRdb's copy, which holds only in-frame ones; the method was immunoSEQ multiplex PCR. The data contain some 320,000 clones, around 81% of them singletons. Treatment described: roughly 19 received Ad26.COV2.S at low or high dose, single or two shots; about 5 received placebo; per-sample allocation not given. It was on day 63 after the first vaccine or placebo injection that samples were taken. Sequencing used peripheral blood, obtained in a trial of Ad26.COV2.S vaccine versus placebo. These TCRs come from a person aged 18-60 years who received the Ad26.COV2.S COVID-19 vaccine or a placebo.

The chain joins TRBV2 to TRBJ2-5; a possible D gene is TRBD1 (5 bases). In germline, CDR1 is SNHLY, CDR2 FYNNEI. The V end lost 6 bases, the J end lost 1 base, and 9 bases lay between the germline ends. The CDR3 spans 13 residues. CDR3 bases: TGTGCCAGCAGAAGGGGCAGCCAAGAGACCCAGTACTTC. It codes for CASRRGSQETQYF. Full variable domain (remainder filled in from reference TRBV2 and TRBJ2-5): EPEVTQTPSHQVTQMGQEVILRCVPISNHLYFYWYRQILGQKVEFLVSFYNNEISEKSEIFDDQFSVERPDGSNFTLKIRSTKLEDSAMYFCASRRGSQETQYFGPGTRLLVL.

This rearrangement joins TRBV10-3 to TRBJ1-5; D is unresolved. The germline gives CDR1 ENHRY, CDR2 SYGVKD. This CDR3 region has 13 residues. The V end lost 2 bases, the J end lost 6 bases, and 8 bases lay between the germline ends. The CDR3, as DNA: TGTGCCATCAGTGAGCAAGAGGGTCAGCCCCAGCATTTT. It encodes CAISEQEGQPQHF.

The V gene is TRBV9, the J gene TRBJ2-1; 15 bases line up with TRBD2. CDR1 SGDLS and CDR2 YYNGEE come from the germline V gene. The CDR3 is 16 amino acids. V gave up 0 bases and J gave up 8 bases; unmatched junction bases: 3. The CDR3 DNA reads TGTGCCAGCAGCGTAGGGACTAGCGGGGGGGTCCATGAGCAGTTCTTC. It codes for CASSVGTSGGVHEQFF.

The CDR3 loop reads CASSYSGGPPQETQYF. The CDR3, as DNA: TGTGCCAGCAGTTATAGCGGGGGGCCCCCTCAAGAGACCCAGTACTTC. The rearrangement uses TRBV6-2 or TRBV6-3 and TRBJ2-5; 10 positions match TRBD2. Germline trimming cut 3 bases from V and 2 bases from J; bases unmatched to any gene: 6. Germline V CDR1 and CDR2: MNHEY, SVGEGT. This CDR3 has 16 residues.

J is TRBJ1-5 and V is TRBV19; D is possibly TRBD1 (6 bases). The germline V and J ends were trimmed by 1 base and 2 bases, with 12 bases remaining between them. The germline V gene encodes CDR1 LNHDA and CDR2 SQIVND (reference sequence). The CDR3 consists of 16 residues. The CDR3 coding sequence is TGTGCCAGTAGTATAGCTCACCGACAGGGCAATCAGCCCCAGCATTTT. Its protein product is CASSIAHRQGNQPQHF.